This TCR beta chain was found in a study of tumor and adjacent non-tumor tissue in lung cancer. The library came from three nested PCR rounds adapted from ARM-PCR protocols. TCRdb re-called the multiplex PCR reads with MiXCR, one entry per CDR3 protein. The table shows approximately 130,000 distinct CDR3 sequences, with approximately 71% occurring only once. This clonotype has ten or more counts. V was clipped by 5 bases and J by 5 bases, with 12 bases between them. This CDR3 region has 13 residues. CDR1 and CDR2 (germline): MNHEY, SVGAGI. The template was RNA from unsorted bulk tissue. This receptor was taken from a man aged 25 to 40 with non-small cell lung cancer. The sample consisted of lung tumor tissue. The chain employs TRBV6-5 and TRBJ1-1; D unclear. In DNA, the CDR3 is TGTGCCAGCAGTGATTTCCTCTGGACTGAAGCTTTCTTT. This codes for CASSDFLWTEAFF.